This T cell receptor beta chain was profiled in a study of cytomegalovirus exposure and HLA in healthy donors. As to this clone: Its antigen is not identified.

The CDR3 is 16 residues long. Trimming took off 4 bases at V and 7 bases at J, with 23 bases between the two ends. Per the germline V gene, CDR1 is SGHKS and CDR2 is YYEKEE (reference sequence). A multiplex PCR was run with 60 Vbeta primers and 13 Jbeta primers. TCRdb keeps only in-frame clones here, not all; method: immunoSEQ multiplex PCR. The table includes 100,000 to 150,000 clones, nearly 85% detected once. Findings and limits, study-wide: Judged likely to be a sequencing artifact was a cluster of highly shared sequence variants. Listed as cytomegalovirus-associated were 170 or so TCR beta chains. In a later analysis, TCR beta V- and J-gene trimming was associated with a missense DCLRE1C variant. HLA allele associations emerged for around 16,000 TCR beta sequences in a later analysis, at 0.05 false discovery rate.

Input material: PBMCs. The rearrangement joins TRBV5-5 to TRBJ1-1; perhaps TRBD1 as D (6 bases). This sequence originates from a boy aged 10-17 years in good health and CMV-seronegative. DNA for the CDR3: TGTGCCAGCAGCCCCGATGGGAGGGGGAAGAGAATTGAAGCTTTCTTT. Protein: CASSPDGRGKRIEAFF.